This passage covers 21 T cell receptor beta chains from one sample sequenced in a study of cytomegalovirus exposure and HLA in healthy donors. Primers: 60 Vbeta forward and 13 Jbeta reverse. TCRdb keeps only in-frame clones here, not all; method: immunoSEQ multiplex PCR. Among 200,000 or so clones, 80% to 85% were seen once, and the ten largest hold approximately 0.25%. The sequenced sample consisted of PBMCs. Receptor source: a boy aged 5-17 years in good health and CMV-seronegative.

The CDR3, as DNA: TGTGCCAGCAGCACCCGACAGAGAAACAAAGGAAACACCATATATTTT. Translation: CASSTRQRNKGNTIYF. V and J are TRBV5-4 and TRBJ1-3, with D possibly TRBD1 on 5 matching bases. The germline V gene has CDR1 SGHNT and CDR2 YYREEE (reference sequence). The CDR3 is made up of 16 amino acids. The germline V and J ends were trimmed by 4 bases and 4 bases, with 18 bases remaining between them. Full variable domain (missing parts from reference TRBV5-4 and TRBJ1-3): ETGVTQSPTHLIKTRGQQVTLRCSSQSGHNTVSWYQQALGQGPQFIFQYYREEENGRGNFPPRFSGLQFPNYSSELNVNALELDDSALYLCASSTRQRNKGNTIYFGEGSWLTVV.

The J gene is TRBJ2-7, the V gene TRBV6-1; TRBD2 agrees at 7 bases. CDR1 and CDR2 from the germline V gene are MNHNS and SASEGT. The CDR3 consists of 12 residues. With 7 bases clipped from V and 3 bases from J, the junction kept 3 bases outside the gene matches. In DNA, the CDR3 is TGTGCCAGCAATCCGGGGGGCTACGAGCAGTACTTC. This encodes CASNPGGYEQYF.

The V and J genes are TRBV19 and TRBJ1-2; D is perhaps TRBD1 (6 bases). V was pared by 1 base and J by 7 bases, with 16 bases between. The germline gives CDR1 LNHDA, CDR2 SQIVND (reference sequence). The CDR3 consists of 15 residues. The CDR3 DNA follows: TGTGCCAGTAGTATAGGACAGGAACCCCGCAGTGGCTACACCTTC. This gives the protein CASSIGQEPRSGYTF.

The chain combines TRBV5-1 with TRBJ2-1; TRBD2 might be the D (5 bases). The CDR3 runs 16 residues. Looked up from germline, CDR1 is SGHRS and CDR2 is YFSETQ. V shed 0 bases and J shed 3 bases, with 13 bases lying between them. CDR3 bases: TGCGCCAGCAGCTTGGATCAGCGGTTGAACTACAATGAGCAGTTCTTC. It translates to CASSLDQRLNYNEQFF.

The chain carries TRBV6-5 and TRBJ2-5; D is uncertain. This CDR3 is 15 amino acids long. CDR1 and CDR2 from the germline V gene are MNHEY and SVGAGI. V was trimmed by 0 bases and J by 2 bases, leaving 10 bases between them. CDR3 sequence reads: CASSYSSGDQETQYF. The DNA of the CDR3 is TGTGCCAGCAGTTACTCGAGTGGAGATCAAGAGACCCAGTACTTC.

The J gene is TRBJ2-4, the V gene TRBV30, with TRBD1 matching over 8 bases. Germline CDR1 and CDR2: GTSNPN and SVGIG (reference sequence). The V gene end was trimmed by 3 bases and the J gene end by 10 bases; junction bases not matched to a gene: 5. This CDR3 contains 12 residues. CDR3 loop: CAWSPGQGIQYF. DNA for the CDR3: TGTGCCTGGAGCCCCGGACAGGGAATTCAGTACTTC.

Comment on this clone: An end of the junction differs from the germline gene, which may be a read error. This chain connects TRBV7-7 to TRBJ1-1; D gene ambiguous. This CDR3 comprises 13 residues. Germline loops: CDR1 SSHAT, CDR2 FNYEAQ (reference sequence). CDR3 protein: CASSLVWHTEAFF. The CDR3 bases are TGTGCTAGCAGCTTAGTCTGGCACACTGAAGCTTTCTTT.

The gene calls are TRBV5-4 and TRBJ2-6; D gene ambiguous. The V gene's germline CDR1 is SGHNT and CDR2 YYREEE (reference sequence). This CDR3 is built from 13 residues. Trimming took 4 bases from V and 2 from J, leaving 4 bases between them. The CDR3 coding sequence is TGTGCCAGCAGCGCAGCTGGGGCCAACGTCCTGACTTTC. As protein: CASSAAGANVLTF.

This sequence joins TRBV27 and TRBJ2-7, with D possibly being TRBD1 (6 bases). The V gene's germline CDR1 is MNHEY and CDR2 SMNVEV (reference sequence). This CDR3 is built from 14 residues. Deletions cut 2 bases from V and 2 bases from J, with 10 bases between. The CDR3 reads CASSLNRATYEQYF. The CDR3 bases are TGTGCCAGCAGTTTAAACAGGGCCACCTACGAGCAGTACTTC.

V and J are TRBV19 and TRBJ1-1; possibly TRBD1 for D (6 bases). Trimming removed 3 bases from V and 4 bases from J, with 9 bases in between. CDR1 and CDR2 from the germline V gene are LNHDA and SQIVND (reference sequence). CDR3 length: 13 amino acids. CDR3 sequence reads: CASSIFRGTEAFF. DNA for the CDR3: TGTGCCAGTAGTATCTTCAGGGGCACTGAAGCTTTCTTT. Complete variable domain (other parts from reference TRBV19 and TRBJ1-1): DGGITQSPKYLFRKEGQNVTLSCEQNLNHDAMYWYRQDPGQGLRLIYYSQIVNDFQKGDIAEGYSVSREKKESFPLTVTSAQKNPTAFYLCASSIFRGTEAFFGQGTRLTVV.

The V call is TRBV25-1, the J call TRBJ2-2, with 9 bases identical to TRBD1. The germline gives CDR1 MGHDK, CDR2 SYGVNS. The CDR3 spans 17 residues. The junction had 9 bases not matched to a gene; V was cut back by 4 bases and J by 3 bases. The CDR3 loop reads CASSVVQGAWDTGELFF. In DNA, the CDR3 is TGTGCCAGCAGTGTAGTACAGGGGGCCTGGGACACCGGGGAGCTGTTTTTT.

The chain has TRBV5-4 and TRBJ2-7; D unclear. The V gene's germline CDR1 is SGHNT and CDR2 YYREEE (reference sequence). CDR3 length: 13 residues. The germline V and J ends were trimmed by 1 base and 5 bases, with 10 bases remaining between them. The CDR3 nucleotides read TGTGCCAGCAGCTTGTATCAGCGTAACGAGCAGTACTTC. It encodes CASSLYQRNEQYF.

Comment on this clone: The sample has other DNA sequences that encode this CDR3 too. The V and J genes are TRBV9 and TRBJ1-1; no firm D call. Trimming left V 2 bases short and J 1 base short, with 6 bases between. Germline loops: CDR1 SGDLS, CDR2 YYNGEE. The CDR3 loop spans 13 amino acids. CDR3 residues: CASSVSGNTEAFF. CDR3 bases: TGTGCCAGCAGCGTTTCAGGGAACACTGAAGCTTTCTTT. Full variable domain (outside the CDR3, taken from reference TRBV9 and TRBJ1-1): DSGVTQTPKHLITATGQRVTLRCSPRSGDLSVYWYQQSLDQGLQFLIQYYNGEERAKGNILERFSAQQFPDLHSELNLSSLELGDSALYFCASSVSGNTEAFFGQGTRLTVV.

V usage is TRBV7-8 and J usage is TRBJ2-7; 8 positions agree with TRBD2. V lost 0 bases and J lost 0; bases outside the gene matches: 10. There are 18 residues in the CDR3. Germline CDR1 is SGHVS and CDR2 is FQNEAQ. The CDR3 reads CASSLASLAGDFSYEQYF. DNA for the CDR3: TGTGCCAGCAGCTTAGCCAGCCTAGCGGGTGATTTCTCCTACGAGCAGTACTTC.

The rearrangement uses TRBV27 and TRBJ2-7, with D tentatively TRBD1 (6 bases). The V gene lost 4 bases and the J gene lost 2 bases, with 15 bases spanning the gap. Germline-derived CDR1 and CDR2 are MNHEY and SMNVEV (reference sequence). There are 15 residues in the CDR3. The CDR3 DNA sequence: TGTGCCAGCAGTTCCCAAGACAGGTTTACCTACGAGCAGTACTTC. Translation: CASSSQDRFTYEQYF.

This chain links TRBV19 with TRBJ1-4; D might be TRBD1 (5 bases). The CDR3 spans 12 residues. Trimming took off 6 bases at V and 14 bases at J, with 16 bases between the two ends. Germline V gives CDR1 LNHDA, CDR2 SQIVND (reference sequence). DNA of the CDR3: TGTGCCAGTAGGATGTCAGGGTTAAGGCTGTTTTTT. Translation gives CASRMSGLRLFF.

The chain recombines TRBV5-1 with TRBJ2-1; TRBD2 is a possible D gene (5 bases). The CDR3 length is 16 residues. Trimming removed 0 bases at V and 7 bases at J, with 17 bases between. CDR1 is SGHRS, CDR2 YFSETQ, per germline. CDR3 loop: CASSLGWQEVGNEQFF. In nucleotides, the CDR3 is TGCGCCAGCAGCTTGGGTTGGCAGGAGGTTGGGAATGAGCAGTTCTTC.

This clone was seen just once. The CDR3 loop reads CASSFSGSLSYEQYF. CDR3 bases: TGTGCCAGCAGTTTTTCGGGGAGTCTCTCCTACGAGCAGTACTTC. The V gene is TRBV28, the J gene TRBJ2-7; perhaps TRBD2 as D (5 bases). The germline V and J ends were trimmed by 3 bases and 0 bases, with 12 bases remaining between them. The CDR3 has 15 amino acids. Germline assignment: CDR1 MDHEN and CDR2 SYDVKM.

This clone was found once. V and J are TRBV7-6 and TRBJ2-3; 9 bases fit TRBD1. This CDR3 has 15 amino acids. V was pared by 5 bases and J by 3 bases, with 6 bases of the junction left unmatched. CDR1 SGHVS and CDR2 FNYEAQ come from the germline V gene. CDR3 amino acids: CASSQGTGKTDTQYF. The CDR3 DNA is TGTGCCAGCAGCCAAGGGACAGGGAAGACAGATACGCAGTATTTT.

The gene calls are TRBV7-6 and TRBJ2-1, with 8 positions matching TRBD2. V trimming: 1 base; J trimming: 9 bases; junction bases outside the gene matches: 11. The CDR3 sequence is 16 residues long. The germline V gene encodes CDR1 SGHVS and CDR2 FNYEAQ. The CDR3 coding sequence is TGTGCCAGCAGCTTAGGGCCACGGGAGGGAGGACCTGAGCAGTTCTTC. Translation: CASSLGPREGGPEQFF. Together with reference TRBV7-6 and TRBJ2-1, the CDR3 gives the full variable domain: GAGVSQSPRYKVTKRGQDVALRCDPISGHVSLYWYRQALGQGPEFLTYFNYEAQQDKSGLPNDRFSAERPEGSISTLTIQRTEQRDSAMYRCASSLGPREGGPEQFFGPGTRLTVL.

The CDR3 here is CASRGAPETQYF. CDR3 DNA: TGTGCCAGCAGGGGGGCGCCCGAGACCCAGTACTTC. V usage is TRBV7-2 and J usage is TRBJ2-5, with a weak D call TRBD1 (6 bases). This CDR3 spans 12 amino acids. Germline V CDR1 and CDR2: SGHTA, FQGNSA. Trimming left V 6 bases short and J 5 bases short, with 10 bases between. Combining the CDR3 with reference TRBV7-2 and TRBJ2-5 gives the whole variable domain GAGVSQSPSNKVTEKGKDVELRCDPISGHTALYWYRQSLGQGLEFLIYFQGNSAPDKSGLPSDRFSAERTGGSVSTLTIQRTQQEDSAVYLCASRGAPETQYFGPGTRLLVL.